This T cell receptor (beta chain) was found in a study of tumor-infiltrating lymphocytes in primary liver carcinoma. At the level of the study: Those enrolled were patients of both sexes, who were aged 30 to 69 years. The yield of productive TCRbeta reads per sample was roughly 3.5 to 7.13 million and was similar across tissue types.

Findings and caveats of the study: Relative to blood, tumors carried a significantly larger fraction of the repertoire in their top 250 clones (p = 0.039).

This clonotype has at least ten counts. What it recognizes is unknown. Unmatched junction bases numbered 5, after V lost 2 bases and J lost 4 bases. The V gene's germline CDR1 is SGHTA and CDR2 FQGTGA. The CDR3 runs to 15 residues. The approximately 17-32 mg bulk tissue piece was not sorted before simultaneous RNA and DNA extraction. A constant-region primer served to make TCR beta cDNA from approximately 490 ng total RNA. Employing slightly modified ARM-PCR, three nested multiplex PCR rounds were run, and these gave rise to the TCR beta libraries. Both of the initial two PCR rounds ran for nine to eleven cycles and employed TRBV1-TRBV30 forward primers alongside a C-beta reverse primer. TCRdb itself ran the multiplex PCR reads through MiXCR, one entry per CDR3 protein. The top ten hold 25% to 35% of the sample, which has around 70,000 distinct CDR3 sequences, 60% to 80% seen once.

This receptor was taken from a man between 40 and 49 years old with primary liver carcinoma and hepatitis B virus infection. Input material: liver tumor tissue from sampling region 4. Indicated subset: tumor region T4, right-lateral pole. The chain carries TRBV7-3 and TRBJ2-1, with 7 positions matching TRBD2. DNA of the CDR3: TGTGCCAGCAGCTTACTGCTAGCGGATTACAATGAGCAGTTCTTC. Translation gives CASSLLLADYNEQFF.